This T cell receptor beta chain was identified in a study of blood T cells in healthy people across ages. In germline, CDR1 is GTSNPN, CDR2 SVGIG (reference sequence). The germline V and J ends were trimmed by 1 base and 2 bases, with 8 bases remaining between them. The CDR3 has 13 residues. The authors extracted at least 6 micrograms of total RNA per sample. Sample-barcoded 5' priming and a J-beta primer mix drove a second PCR of about 7 to 11 cycles. With 12 random nucleotides, a template-switch adaptor tagged each individual cDNA molecule. TCRdb processed the 5' RACE reads anew with MiXCR; each CDR3 protein has one entry. The profile shows 750,000 to 950,000 distinct CDR3 sequences, roughly 25% of them singletons. Separately, the same data were catalogued under a study of T cells of mothers and their children. That work states: Inherited differences only slightly affect thymic shaping of TCR recombination output.

Source material: blood. The rearrangement joins TRBV30 to TRBJ2-5; no clear D. The sequence was obtained from a boy aged 5-17 years in good health. The CDR3 is CAWSGERQETQYF. For the CDR3, the DNA is TGTGCCTGGAGTGGAGAGAGACAAGAGACCCAGTACTTC.